The 23 T cell receptor beta chains below all came from one sample that was sequenced in a study of immune evolution from preneoplasia to lung adenocarcinoma. Produced via immunoSEQ multiplex PCR; TCRdb's table is partial and in-frame only. Of under 7,000 clones in the sample, about 73% are singletons; the top ten hold 8.5% to 10%. The source material was FFPE lung adenocarcinoma in situ tissue. All receptors derive from a person aged 55 to 79 with lung adenocarcinoma.

As concerns this clone: At one end the junction does not follow the germline gene, possibly because of a read error. The sample contains more than one DNA sequence encoding this CDR3. The rearrangement uses TRBV29-1 and TRBJ1-2, with TRBD1 matching 8 bases. CDR3 length equals 15 residues. Germline V CDR1 and CDR2: SQVTM, ANQGSEA. As DNA, the CDR3 is TGTAGCGTTGCGTCCTCCGCCAGGGGGCGTAGCGGCTACACCTTC. It specifies CSVASSARGRSGYTF.

CDR3 sequence: CASSSPGGHSGNTIYF. As DNA, the CDR3 is TGTGCCAGCAGTTCGCCGGGAGGACACTCTGGAAACACCATATATTTT. This sequence joins TRBV28 and TRBJ1-3; D possibly corresponds to TRBD1 (5 bases). The germline V gene encodes CDR1 MDHEN and CDR2 SYDVKM. This CDR3 comprises 16 residues. Trimming removed 4 bases at V and 0 bases at J, with 13 bases between.

The rearrangement joins TRBV28 to TRBJ2-5, with a tentative D call TRBD2 (5 bases). There are 18 residues in the CDR3. Germline CDR1 MDHEN, CDR2 SYDVKM. Trimming took 5 bases from V and 1 from J, leaving 23 bases between them. DNA of the CDR3: TGTGCCAGCAGTCCCACTGGATATAGAGGGCGATTCCAAGAGACCCAGTACTTC. Translating it yields CASSPTGYRGRFQETQYF.

The chain carries TRBV4-1 and TRBJ2-1; D call uncertain. Between the trimmed V and J ends, which lost 4 bases and 6 bases, there was a span of 16 bases. This CDR3 is 15 amino acids long. Looked up from germline, CDR1 is MGHRA and CDR2 is YSYEKL. In DNA form, the CDR3 reads TGCGCCAGCAGCCGCGGAACGGCACTTTTCAATGAGCAGTTCTTC. Its translation: CASSRGTALFNEQFF.

The V and J genes are TRBV5-1 and TRBJ2-7; D call uncertain. The CDR3 spans 14 residues. Germline V lookup: CDR1 SGHRS, CDR2 YFSETQ. Trimming cost V 2 bases and J 0 bases, with 9 bases left between them. CDR3 protein: CASSFRTDSYEQYF. CDR3 DNA sequence: TGCGCCAGCAGCTTCCGGACCGACTCCTACGAGCAGTACTTC. The whole variable domain, remainder taken from reference TRBV5-1 and TRBJ2-7, is KAGVTQTPRYLIKTRGQQVTLSCSPISGHRSVSWYQQTPGQGLQFLFEYFSETQRNKGNFPGRFSGRQFSNSRSEMNVSTLELGDSALYLCASSFRTDSYEQYFGPGTRLTVT.

This chain connects TRBV19 to TRBJ2-5; possibly TRBD1 for D (6 bases). V dropped 6 bases and J dropped 5 bases, with 16 bases sitting between them. Germline V lookup: CDR1 LNHDA, CDR2 SQIVND (reference sequence). This CDR3 has 14 residues. Here the CDR3 reads CASRPQGSRETQYF. The CDR3 DNA sequence: TGTGCCAGTAGACCACAGGGCTCGAGGGAGACCCAGTACTTC.

This clone has more than one count but fewer than ten. The V and J genes are TRBV11-2 and TRBJ2-2, with D perhaps matching TRBD1 or TRBD2 (6 bases each). The CDR3 is 16 residues long. Germline V lookup: CDR1 SGHAT, CDR2 FQNNGV. The V end was cut by 1 base, the J end by 6 bases, with 15 bases between. CDR3 DNA sequence: TGTGCCAGCAGCTTAGTCGGGGGCAGATCTCCCGGGGAGCTGTTTTTT. It codes for CASSLVGGRSPGELFF. The entire variable domain, with the rest obtained from reference TRBV11-2 and TRBJ2-2, is as follows: EAGVAQSPRYKIIEKRQSVAFWCNPISGHATLYWYQQILGQGPKLLIQFQNNGVVDDSQLPKDRFSAERLKGVDSTLKIQPAKLEDSAVYLCASSLVGGRSPGELFFGEGSRLTVL.

The CDR3 region has the DNA TGTGCCAGCAGAAGGACAGGGGTGGAGACCCAGTACTTC. Amino acids: CASRRTGVETQYF. The rearrangement links TRBV7-2 to TRBJ2-5; 9 nucleotides align to TRBD1. The CDR3 has 13 amino acids. The V segment lost 6 bases and the J segment 5 bases; nucleotides outside the gene matches: 4. Germline CDR1 reads SGHTA; CDR2 reads FQGNSA.

V is TRBV5-4 and J is TRBJ2-5, with a possible D match to TRBD1 (5 bases). V was trimmed by 0 bases and J by 2 bases, leaving 8 bases between them. CDR1 SGHNT and CDR2 YYREEE come from the germline V gene (reference sequence). CDR3 size: 14 residues. CDR3 in DNA: TGTGCCAGCAGCTTGGAGGCAGGGCAAGAGACCCAGTACTTC. Translating gives CASSLEAGQETQYF.

The sample holds a few counts of this clone. The chain joins TRBV5-4 to TRBJ2-7; D is perhaps TRBD1 or TRBD2 (5 bases each). Germline CDR1 SGHNT, CDR2 YYREEE (reference sequence). The CDR3 sequence is 13 residues long. The ends were cut back, 1 base at V and 2 bases at J, with 7 bases in the middle. CDR3: CASSLRGAYEQYF. The CDR3 nucleotides are TGTGCCAGCAGCTTGAGGGGAGCCTACGAGCAGTACTTC.

The rearrangement joins TRBV2 to TRBJ2-1; D might be TRBD1 or TRBD2, each matching 5 bases. This CDR3 has 14 amino acids. V gave up 7 bases and J gave up 6 bases, with 16 bases separating them. CDR1 is SNHLY and CDR2 is FYNNEI in the germline V gene. CDR3 sequence reads: CASTPGPQTNEQFF. CDR3 DNA sequence: TGTGCCAGCACCCCGGGACCACAAACCAATGAGCAGTTCTTC.

V usage is TRBV7-9 and J usage is TRBJ2-3; no clear D. The CDR3 is made up of 12 amino acids. Per germline, CDR1 SEHNR and CDR2 FQNEAQ (reference sequence). Trimming removed 3 bases from V and 1 base from J, with 2 bases in between. DNA of the CDR3: TGTGCCAGCAGCTTCGGCACAGATACGCAGTATTTT. Translated, it gives CASSFGTDTQYF.

The V gene is TRBV30, the J gene TRBJ1-1; TRBD1 is a possible D gene (6 bases). Germline CDR1 GTSNPN, CDR2 SVGIG (reference sequence). Trimming removed 7 bases from V and 4 bases from J, with 16 bases in between. The CDR3 consists of 13 residues. This CDR3 reads CASNSGAGTEAFF. CDR3 bases: TGTGCCTCAAATTCAGGGGCAGGCACTGAAGCTTTCTTT.

This chain uses TRBV7-2 with TRBJ1-1, with D possibly TRBD1 on 5 matching bases. This CDR3 is 14 amino acids long. V dropped 1 base and J dropped 11 bases, with 17 bases sitting between them. CDR1 is SGHTA, CDR2 FQGNSA, per germline. CDR3 protein: CASSLVAGQTEAFF. CDR3 DNA sequence: TGTGCCAGCAGCTTAGTGGCAGGGCAGACGGAGGCTTTCTTT.

The rearrangement joins TRBV28 to TRBJ2-5, with TRBD2 matching 8 bases. This CDR3 contains 16 residues. Germline V gene data show CDR1 as MDHEN and CDR2 as SYDVKM. Unmatched junction bases numbered 14, after V lost 9 bases and J lost 2 bases. CDR3 region: CASQRGRGAIQETQYF. CDR3 DNA: TGTGCCAGTCAGCGGGGGCGGGGGGCCATTCAAGAGACCCAGTACTTC.

This clone was seen a single time. The chain combines TRBV7-2 with TRBJ2-7; TRBD1 aligns across 9 bases. The CDR3 has 14 residues. After removal of 4 bases from V and 3 bases from J, the junction contained 4 bases not matched to a gene. The germline CDR1 and CDR2 sequences are SGHTA and FQGNSA. The CDR3 nucleotides are TGTGCCAGCAGCTCCCGGACAGGGGTCTACGAGCAGTACTTC. Residues: CASSSRTGVYEQYF.

The chain carries TRBV9 and TRBJ1-4, with D tentatively TRBD1 (6 bases). The germline CDR1 and CDR2 sequences are SGDLS and YYNGEE. This CDR3 spans 15 amino acids. Trimming stripped 4 bases from V and 3 bases from J, with 13 bases between. The CDR3 is CASSIGGHSNEKLFF. The CDR3 nucleotides are TGTGCCAGCAGCATAGGGGGGCACTCTAATGAAAAACTGTTTTTT.

This clone has only a few counts. The chain uses TRBV19 and TRBJ1-2, with D possibly TRBD1 on 6 matching bases. The germline CDR1 and CDR2 sequences are LNHDA and SQIVND (reference sequence). V lost 7 bases and J lost 4, with 16 bases in between. The CDR3 has 14 amino acids. The CDR3 spells CASTDRPAPYGYTF. For the CDR3, the DNA is TGTGCCAGTACCGACAGGCCGGCTCCCTATGGCTACACCTTC.

The CDR3 DNA reads as TGCGCCAGCAGCCAGAGACGAATTGGGGACACAGATACGCAGTATTTT. This translates into CASSQRRIGDTDTQYF. The chain joins TRBV5-1 to TRBJ2-3; D gene uncertain. Germline lookup yields CDR1 SGHRS and CDR2 YFSETQ. The CDR3 runs 16 residues. V gave up 4 bases and J gave up 2 bases, with 17 bases separating them.

The chain uses TRBV9 and TRBJ1-6; D gene uncertain. The CDR3 has 13 residues. V lost 2 bases to trimming and J lost 9 bases, with 9 bases between them. Germline V gene data show CDR1 as SGDLS and CDR2 as YYNGEE. The CDR3 nucleotides read TGTGCCAGCAGCGTTGAGCGGGCTTCACCCCTCCACTTT. Protein: CASSVERASPLHF.

The V gene is TRBV19, the J gene TRBJ1-2; TRBD1 matches at 8 bases. The CDR3 is made up of 17 amino acids. Germline V lookup: CDR1 LNHDA, CDR2 SQIVND (reference sequence). V lost 6 bases and J lost 0; bases outside the gene matches: 12. This chain's CDR3 is CASSQRDRRYSNYGYTF. In nucleotides, the CDR3 is TGTGCCAGTAGCCAACGGGACAGGAGATACTCTAACTATGGCTACACCTTC. Drawing the rest from reference TRBV19 and TRBJ1-2, the complete variable domain is DGGITQSPKYLFRKEGQNVTLSCEQNLNHDAMYWYRQDPGQGLRLIYYSQIVNDFQKGDIAEGYSVSREKKESFPLTVTSAQKNPTAFYLCASSQRDRRYSNYGYTFGSGTRLTVV.

This clone was detected a few times. The rearrangement uses TRBV5-1 and TRBJ2-5; TRBD2 might be the D (5 bases). Germline CDR1 reads SGHRS; CDR2 reads YFSETQ. The CDR3 is 14 amino acids. V was cut by 0 bases and J by 1 base, with 7 bases left in between. The CDR3 DNA is TGCGCCAGCAGCTTGGGTCTAGCCCAAGAGACCCAGTACTTC. The encoded protein is CASSLGLAQETQYF.

This clone has just one count. The rearrangement joins TRBV21-1 to TRBJ1-6; the table's D call, TRBD1, was not checked against the DNA. TRBV21-1 is a pseudogene segment. The CDR3 covers 13 residues. The CDR3 DNA follows: TGTGCCAGCAGCAAACAGGGTTCTTCACCCCTCCACTTT. It is translated as CASSKQGSSPLHF.